The 4 T cell receptor beta chains below come from one sample, sequenced in a study of cytotoxic CD8 clonotypes in ibrutinib-treated CLL. Repertoires were generated with immunoSEQ multiplex PCR, while TCRdb's copy carries only in-frame clones and drops some. The table has about 63,000 clones, over 60% seen once. Specimen: PBMCs, collected after 12 months of ibrutinib treatment. The receptors here all came from a human donor with chronic lymphocytic leukemia.

The chain combines TRBV18 with TRBJ1-1; 10 nucleotides line up with TRBD1. Germline assignment: CDR1 KGHSH and CDR2 LQKENI. The CDR3 consists of 17 residues. V shed 3 bases and J 0 bases; nucleotides not matched to a gene: 7. The CDR3, as DNA: TGTGCCAGCTCACCTCTTCCGACAGGGGGCATGAACACTGAAGCTTTCTTT. Amino acid sequence: CASSPLPTGGMNTEAFF.

In its sample, this clone was seen once. For the CDR3, the DNA is TGTGCCAGCAGTGGGGTACAGTCGGCCCCGAATTCAGATACGCAGTATTTT. It yields the protein CASSGVQSAPNSDTQYF. The gene calls are TRBV2 and TRBJ2-3, with D hard to call. Per the germline V gene, CDR1 is SNHLY and CDR2 is FYNNEI. V was trimmed by 4 bases and J by 4 bases, leaving 21 bases between them. CDR3 size: 17 residues.

J is TRBJ1-4 and V is TRBV2; tentative D call: TRBD1 (5 bases). V lost 7 bases to trimming and J lost 2 bases, with 14 bases between them. The CDR3 extends over 15 amino acids. The V gene's germline CDR1 is SNHLY and CDR2 FYNNEI. CDR3 loop: CASNGRAATNEKLFF. The CDR3 DNA sequence: TGTGCCAGCAACGGCAGGGCGGCGACTAATGAAAAACTGTTTTTT.

V gene TRBV6-5 combines with J gene TRBJ2-7; D not certain. V shed 0 bases and J shed 2 bases, with 11 bases lying between them. Germline CDR1 MNHEY, CDR2 SVGAGI. The CDR3 is 15 amino acids. The CDR3 bases are TGTGCCAGCAGTTACTCGTGGGCTAGAGCCTACGAGCAGTACTTC. Amino acids: CASSYSWARAYEQYF.